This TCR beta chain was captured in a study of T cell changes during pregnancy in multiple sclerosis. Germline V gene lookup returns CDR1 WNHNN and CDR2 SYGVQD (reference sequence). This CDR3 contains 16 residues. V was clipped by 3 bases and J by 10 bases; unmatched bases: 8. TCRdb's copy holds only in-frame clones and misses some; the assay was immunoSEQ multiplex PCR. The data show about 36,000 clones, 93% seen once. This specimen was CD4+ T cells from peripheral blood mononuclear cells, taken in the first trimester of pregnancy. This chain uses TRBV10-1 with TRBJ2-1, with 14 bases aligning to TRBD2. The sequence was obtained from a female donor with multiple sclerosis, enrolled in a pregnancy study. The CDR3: CASSDPGLAGAGEQFF. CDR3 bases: TGCGCCAGCAGTGACCCGGGACTAGCGGGAGCCGGCGAGCAGTTCTTC.